These 3 T cell receptor beta chains originate from one sample sequenced in a study of glioma-infiltrating T cells after dendritic cell vaccination. Using immunoSEQ multiplex PCR, the repertoire was profiled, and TCRdb retains in-frame clones only, with some absent. The table lists more than 95,000 clones, around 91% of them singletons. The time point here: after dendritic cell vaccination, including at tumor progression/relapse. Specimen: blood, collected after dendritic cell vaccination. The receptor set was obtained from a human donor with glioblastoma.

This chain's CDR3 is CASSLGISGRGSSYNEQFF. CDR3 nucleotides: TGTGCCAGCAGCTTGGGGATTAGTGGTCGGGGTAGCTCCTACAATGAGCAGTTCTTC. V is TRBV5-6 and J is TRBJ2-1; D might be TRBD2 (5 bases). CDR1 and CDR2 from the germline V gene are SGHDT and YYEEEE. Trimming removed 0 bases at V and 0 bases at J, with 19 bases between. This CDR3 has 19 residues.

This chain joins TRBV7-8 and TRBJ1-1; tentative D call: TRBD1 (5 bases). Per the germline V gene, CDR1 is SGHVS and CDR2 is FQNEAQ. Between the trimmed V and J ends, which lost 2 bases and 3 bases, there was a span of 25 bases. The length of the CDR3 is 19 residues. The CDR3 here is CASSLRVRNLGGIDTEAFF. The CDR3 coding sequence is TGTGCCAGCAGCTTAAGAGTGAGGAATCTCGGGGGAATCGACACTGAAGCTTTCTTT.

This chain links TRBV5-1 with TRBJ2-7; D uncertain. The V and J ends lost 0 bases and 1 base respectively, with 8 bases between them. CDR3 length equals 14 residues. Germline V gene sequence: CDR1 SGHRS, CDR2 YFSETQ. The CDR3 sequence: CASSLGPGSYEQYF. The CDR3 nucleotides read TGCGCCAGCAGCTTGGGTCCCGGTTCCTACGAGCAGTACTTC.